This record concerns one T cell receptor (beta chain) sequence. Sequencing was performed with immunoSEQ multiplex PCR; in TCRdb, only in-frame clones are kept and a portion is missing. Of 30,000 to 35,000 clones listed, about four fifths are singletons. Germline CDR1 reads SEHNR; CDR2 reads FQNEAQ (reference sequence). This CDR3 is 15 amino acids long. The junction had 3 bases not matched to a gene; V was cut back by 1 base and J by 1 base. The sample originates from a study of OX40 agonist ivuxolimab in advanced cancers. The material sequenced was CD4+ or CD8+ T cells sorted from blood, taken in a trial of the OX40 agonist ivuxolimab. This receptor was taken from an adult with an advanced solid tumor such as melanoma, head and neck, liver or kidney cancer. This chain links TRBV7-9 with TRBJ2-5; 7 nucleotides agree with TRBD2. DNA of the CDR3: TGTGCCAGCAGCTTAGTGGCGGGAGTCCAAGAGACCCAGTACTTC. Translated, it gives CASSLVAGVQETQYF.